This T cell receptor beta chain was obtained from a study of blood T cell repertoires in COVID-19. The overall study: COVID-19 samples, acute and convalescent, were from the United States, Italy and Spain. From T cells, B-cell-depleted T cells, or PBMCs came the material, which was cDNA or gDNA.

Germline-derived CDR1 and CDR2 are SGHNT and YYREEE (reference sequence). Deletions cut 4 bases from V and 8 bases from J, with 21 bases between. The CDR3 consists of 16 residues. Source study methods: Amplification of reference gene primers was used by the study to estimate nucleated cell counts. Measured with immunoSEQ multiplex PCR; TCRdb has only the in-frame clones, and not every one. That table furnishes V, J and clone size, whereas the DNA furnished D and trimming. In the table there are around 300,000 clones, roughly 89% of which are singletons. The sequenced sample consisted of peripheral blood. The genes are TRBV5-4 and TRBJ1-4; possibly TRBD1 for D (6 bases). This receptor was identified in a middle-aged man with acute or convalescent COVID-19. This chain's CDR3 is CASSRGGRLREEKLFF. CDR3 coding DNA: TGTGCCAGCAGCCGTGGGGGCAGGCTGAGAGAAGAAAAACTGTTTTTT.